This T cell receptor (beta chain) was identified in a study of shared clonotypes between healthy human individuals. As defined, naive CD8 cells were CD45RO-negative and positively selected for CCR7, with terminally differentiated effector memory CD45RA+ cells excluded. A word on this clone: Its target is not known.

The study's findings and limits: Only blood was sampled; tissue repertoires likely differ.

This CDR3 comprises 17 residues. CDR1 is MNHEY and CDR2 is SMNVEV in the germline V gene (reference sequence). V lost 1 base and J lost 2; bases outside the gene matches: 3. Per the authors' pipeline: For the immunoSEQ data, sequences were junction-only without quality scores, so filtering differed. Assay: immunoSEQ multiplex PCR; the TCRdb copy retains only in-frame clones and omits some. That table gives V, J and clone size, and the DNA gave D and trimming. The sample records about 580,000 clones, roughly 98% being singletons. This receptor was identified in a man between 25 and 39 years old in good health. This sequence joins TRBV27 and TRBJ2-1, with 12 nucleotides matching TRBD1. Specimen: naive CD8+ T cells sorted from blood. The CDR3 reads CASSLWDRGPTYNEQFF. CDR3 DNA sequence: TGTGCCAGCAGTTTATGGGACAGGGGGCCCACCTACAATGAGCAGTTCTTC.